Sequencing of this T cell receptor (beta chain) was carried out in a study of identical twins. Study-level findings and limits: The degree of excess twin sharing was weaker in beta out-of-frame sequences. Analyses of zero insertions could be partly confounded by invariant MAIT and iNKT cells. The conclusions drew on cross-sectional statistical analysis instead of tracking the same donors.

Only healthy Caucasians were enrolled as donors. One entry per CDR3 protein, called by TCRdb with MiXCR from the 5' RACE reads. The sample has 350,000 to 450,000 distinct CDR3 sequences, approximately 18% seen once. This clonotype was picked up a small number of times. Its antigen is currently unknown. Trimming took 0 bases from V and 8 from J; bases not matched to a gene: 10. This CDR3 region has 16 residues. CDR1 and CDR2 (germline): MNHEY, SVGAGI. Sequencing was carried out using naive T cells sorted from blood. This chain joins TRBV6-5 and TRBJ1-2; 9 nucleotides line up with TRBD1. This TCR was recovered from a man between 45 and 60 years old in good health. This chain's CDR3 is CASSYSPGQGIAGYTF. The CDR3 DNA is TGTGCCAGCAGTTACTCTCCGGGACAGGGTATCGCCGGCTACACCTTC.